The present T cell receptor beta chain was sequenced within a study of cytomegalovirus exposure and HLA in healthy donors. A word on this clone: The antigen remains undetermined.

TCRdb keeps only in-frame clones here, not all; method: immunoSEQ multiplex PCR. The repertoire holds about 73,000 clones, with 85% to 95% as singletons. This CDR3 region has 12 residues. Trimming shortened V by 7 bases and J by 8 bases, and 12 bases separated the two germline ends. Looked up from germline, CDR1 is SGDLS and CDR2 is YYNGEE. Study-wide points: As was reported, the classifier diagnosed cytomegalovirus status with high specificity and sensitivity.

V usage is TRBV9 and J usage is TRBJ1-4; D is possibly TRBD1 (5 bases). What was sequenced was PBMCs. The receptor was isolated from a man aged 18 to 35 in good health and CMV-seronegative. CDR3 loop: CASSPGGEKLFF. CDR3 bases: TGTGCCAGCTCCCCTGGGGGGGAAAAACTGTTTTTT.